This T cell receptor (beta chain) appears in the sequencing data of a study of shared clonotypes between healthy human individuals. Positively selected for CCR7, the CD45RO-negative cells used as naive CD8 cells excluded terminally differentiated effector memory CD45RA+ cells. Clones were read by immunoSEQ multiplex PCR, and TCRdb kept only the in-frame ones, dropping some. The sample includes about 2.1 million clones, more than 85% of them seen just once. The sequence derives from a man in his late teens or twenties in good health. Some clones in this sample may be carry-over from other donors' samples. Sequencing was done on a sample of naive CD8+ T cells from PBMCs.

The CDR3 loop reads CASGHAGREQFF. The CDR3 DNA reads TGTGCTAGTGGTCACGCGGGACGGGAGCAGTTCTTC. The chain links TRBV12-5 to TRBJ2-1; possibly TRBD2 for D (6 bases). With 5 bases removed from V and 10 bases from J, the gap between germline ends came to 12 bases. The CDR3 contains 12 residues. Germline values: CDR1 LGHNT, CDR2 FRNRAP.